These 28 T cell receptor beta chains share one sample of origin, sequenced in a study of regulatory T cells in long-lasting Graves disease. With iRepertoire HTBI primers and Arm-PCR of CDR3 regions, TCR beta libraries were built. TCRdb redid the calling of the multiplex PCR reads with MiXCR, one entry per CDR3 protein. Of 350,000 to 450,000 distinct CDR3 sequences in the sample, about 20% were seen once. Time point: persistent/refractory GD, antithyroid drugs over 5 years with positive TRAb. Scientists built the TCR library using RNA that was extracted from PBMCs. The material sequenced was peripheral blood mononuclear cells (PBMCs), taken when the disease was refractory, from a patient treated with antithyroid drugs. The origin of the receptors is a female donor with Graves disease.

This clonotype was picked up many times. The V call is TRBV6-1, the J call TRBJ2-5; TRBD2 is a possible D gene (6 bases). Per germline, CDR1 MNHNS and CDR2 SASEGT. This CDR3 has 13 amino acids. V gave up 5 bases and J gave up 2 bases, with 9 bases separating them. The chain's CDR3 is CASSRTIQETQYF. The CDR3 bases are TGTGCCAGCAGTCGGACTATTCAAGAGACCCAGTACTTC.

The sample holds a few counts of this clonotype. The rearrangement uses TRBV6-5 and TRBJ2-7; D remains ambiguous. The CDR3 sequence is 12 residues long. V was trimmed by 2 bases and J by 0 bases, leaving 2 bases between them. Per the germline V gene, CDR1 is MNHEY and CDR2 is SVGAGI. Written as DNA, the CDR3 is TGTGCCAGCAGTTACCGCTCCTACGAGCAGTACTTC. This codes for CASSYRSYEQYF.

The rearrangement joins TRBV7-8 to TRBJ1-2, with D tentatively TRBD1 (6 bases). The CDR3 sequence is 15 residues long. Per the germline V gene, CDR1 is SGHVS and CDR2 is FQNEAQ. Trimming removed 5 bases at V and 1 base at J, with 14 bases between. The CDR3 protein is CASSLNRDINYGYTF. CDR3 in DNA: TGTGCCAGCAGCCTCAACCGGGACATTAACTATGGCTACACCTTC.

The rearrangement joins TRBV7-3 to TRBJ2-5; 11 nucleotides agree with TRBD2. The CDR3 length is 15 residues. V trimming: 1 base; J trimming: 5 bases; junction bases outside the gene matches: 3. CDR1 and CDR2 (germline): SGHTA, FQGTGA. This CDR3 is CASSLSGTSGETQYF. The CDR3 region has the DNA TGTGCCAGCAGCTTAAGCGGGACTAGCGGCGAGACCCAGTACTTC.

V is TRBV7-9 and J is TRBJ2-6; 8 nucleotides line up with TRBD1. The V and J ends lost 3 bases and 0 bases, in that order; junction bases with no gene match: 10. Germline values: CDR1 SEHNR, CDR2 FQNEAQ (reference sequence). This CDR3 is 19 amino acids long. CDR3 loop: CASSFRGQGARSGANVLTF. The CDR3 region has the DNA TGTGCCAGCAGCTTTCGGGGGCAGGGGGCCCGCTCTGGGGCCAACGTCCTGACTTTC. Complete variable domain (other parts from reference TRBV7-9 and TRBJ2-6): DTGVSQNPRHKITKRGQNVTFRCDPISEHNRLYWYRQTLGQGPEFLTYFQNEAQLEKSRLLSDRFSAERPKGSFSTLEIQRTEQGDSAMYLCASSFRGQGARSGANVLTFGAGSRLTVL.

This clonotype has at least ten counts. The chain joins TRBV28 to TRBJ1-5; no definite D call. Trimming took off 7 bases at V and 3 bases at J, with 10 bases between the two ends. CDR1 and CDR2 from the germline V gene are MDHEN and SYDVKM. This CDR3 comprises 13 residues. The CDR3: CASISGFNQPQHF. CDR3 bases: TGTGCCAGCATCTCGGGGTTCAATCAGCCCCAGCATTTT.

The V gene is TRBV7-3, the J gene TRBJ1-1; D uncertain. Trimming stripped 0 bases from V and 4 bases from J, with 6 bases between. Germline V CDR1 and CDR2: SGHTA, FQGTGA. The CDR3 runs to 13 residues. DNA for the CDR3: TGTGCCAGCAGCTTAACTAGGAGCACTGAAGCTTTCTTT. This sequence encodes CASSLTRSTEAFF. The entire variable domain, with the rest obtained from reference TRBV7-3 and TRBJ1-1, is as follows: GAGVSQTPSNKVTEKGKYVELRCDPISGHTALYWYRQSLGQGPEFLIYFQGTGAADDSGLPNDRFFAVRPEGSVSTLKIQRTERGDSAVYLCASSLTRSTEAFFGQGTRLTVV.

This clonotype has more than one count but fewer than ten. The chain recombines TRBV7-9 with TRBJ2-2; D assignment may be TRBD1 or TRBD2 (6 bases each). This CDR3 has 12 amino acids. The V end lost 8 bases, the J end lost 6 bases, and 10 bases lay between the germline ends. CDR1 and CDR2 from the germline V gene are SEHNR and FQNEAQ (reference sequence). For the CDR3, the DNA is TGTGCCAGCGTAGGGGGGCCCGGGGAGCTGTTTTTT. Translating it yields CASVGGPGELFF.

This sequence joins TRBV7-9 and TRBJ1-5; D unresolved. There are 16 residues in the CDR3. Per the germline V gene, CDR1 is SEHNR and CDR2 is FQNEAQ (reference sequence). The V and J ends lost 1 base and 6 bases respectively, with 16 bases between them. The CDR3 coding sequence is TGTGCCAGCAGCTTAGGGGTAGGGAGGTCGGGTCAGCCCCAGCATTTT. Amino acids: CASSLGVGRSGQPQHF.

This clonotype occurred many times. The chain is built from TRBV6-1 and TRBJ1-2; TRBD1 matches 7 bases. Per the germline V gene, CDR1 is MNHNS and CDR2 is SASEGT. The CDR3 length is 11 residues. The junction had 4 bases not matched to a gene; V was cut back by 7 bases and J by 8 bases. The DNA for the CDR3 is TGTGCCAGCAACAGGGGTTACGGCTACACCTTC. Its protein is CASNRGYGYTF.

A word on this clonotype: Without the conserved terminal phenylalanine or tryptophan, this CDR3 likely stems from a read error. J is TRBJ2-5 and V is TRBV27, with 7 bases matching TRBD1. Losses at the gene ends were 5 bases for V and 4 bases for J; bases not matched to a gene: 10. Germline CDR1 reads MNHEY; CDR2 reads SMNVEV (reference sequence). The CDR3 consists of 15 residues. The CDR3 spells CASSVAGGKGETQYL. The CDR3, as DNA: TGTGCCAGCAGTGTGGCAGGGGGAAAAGGAGAGACCCAGTACCTC.

The V gene is TRBV6-1, the J gene TRBJ2-3; TRBD1 aligns across 8 bases. The CDR3 has 14 residues. Germline CDR1 MNHNS, CDR2 SASEGT. J lost 4 bases, V lost 6 bases, and 6 bases had no gene match. Here the CDR3 DNA reads TGTGCCAGCAGCCTCAGGGGGCAGGCAGATACGCAGTATTTT. Translating it yields CASSLRGQADTQYF.

This clonotype was picked up a small number of times. The genes are TRBV6-1 and TRBJ1-2; tentative D call: TRBD1 (6 bases). V dropped 8 bases and J dropped 0 bases, with 7 bases sitting between them. CDR3 length equals 12 residues. CDR1 is MNHNS and CDR2 is SASEGT in the germline V gene. DNA of the CDR3: TGTGCCAGCGGACAGTCTAACTATGGCTACACCTTC. Translated: CASGQSNYGYTF.

The genes are TRBV28 and TRBJ2-2, with D uncertain. The ends were cut back, 5 bases at V and 2 bases at J, with 18 bases in the middle. Germline CDR1 is MDHEN and CDR2 is SYDVKM. The CDR3 sequence is 17 residues long. Written as DNA, the CDR3 is TGTGCCAGCAGTGATCCCTGGATAGGGATTAACACCGGGGAGCTGTTTTTT. Its translation: CASSDPWIGINTGELFF.

The chain has TRBV12-3 or TRBV12-4 and TRBJ1-2; D ambiguous. The CDR3 runs 15 residues. The V and J ends lost 0 bases and 3 bases respectively, with 11 bases between them. The CDR3 DNA is TGTGCCAGCAGTTTAGCGTTGGCCACCCACTATGGCTACACCTTC. Translated, it gives CASSLALATHYGYTF.

This clonotype was counted ten times or more. The genes are TRBV6-2 or TRBV6-3 and TRBJ1-5; the D gene is possibly TRBD1 (6 bases). V lost 8 bases and J 3 bases, leaving 11 bases between the germline ends. From germline, CDR1 is MNHEY and CDR2 SVGEGT. CDR3 length: 13 residues. The CDR3 bases are TGTGCCAGCCTACAGGGAAACAATCAGCCCCAGCATTTT. Its protein is CASLQGNNQPQHF.

This clonotype was seen at least ten times. CDR3 coding DNA: TGTGCCATCAGTGGGCTGGGTGAGCAGTACTTC. This codes for CAISGLGEQYF. This chain connects TRBV10-3 to TRBJ2-7; D is ambiguous. The CDR3 contains 11 residues. Germline CDR1 is ENHRY and CDR2 is SYGVKD. The ends were cut back, 4 bases at V and 7 bases at J, with 8 bases in the middle.

The chain employs TRBV29-1 and TRBJ1-2; D not certain. Germline values: CDR1 SQVTM, CDR2 ANQGSEA. The CDR3 runs 13 residues. V was shortened by 2 bases and J by 8 bases, with 15 bases between the two germline ends. In DNA form, the CDR3 reads TGCAGCGTTGAAAATGGAGGATCTCGGGGCTACACCTTC. It yields the protein CSVENGGSRGYTF.

The chain joins TRBV20-1 to TRBJ1-5, with 8 bases identical to TRBD1. Germline V gene data show CDR1 as DFQATT and CDR2 as SNEGSKA (reference sequence). The ends lost 6 bases at V and 0 bases at J; junction bases unmatched: 10. This CDR3 region has 16 residues. CDR3 protein: CSASGTGEYSNQPQHF. The CDR3 DNA is TGCAGTGCGAGCGGGACAGGCGAATATAGCAATCAGCCCCAGCATTTT.

The J gene is TRBJ2-4, the V gene TRBV7-2, with a possible D match to TRBD1 (9 bases). The CDR3 runs 16 residues. Germline CDR1 and CDR2: SGHTA and FQGNSA. V shed 2 bases and J shed 6 bases, with 17 bases lying between them. The CDR3 region has the DNA TGTGCCAGCAGCTTAAACCGGGGGGGACAGGGAAACATTCAGTACTTC. Protein: CASSLNRGGQGNIQYF.

This clonotype has only a few counts. The DNA for the CDR3 is TGTGCCAGCAGCTTGACAGGAGAATACTATGGCTACACCTTC. It translates to CASSLTGEYYGYTF. The V call is TRBV7-9, the J call TRBJ1-2; D perhaps matches TRBD1 (6 bases). Germline assignment: CDR1 SEHNR and CDR2 FQNEAQ (reference sequence). Trimming removed 3 bases from V and 3 bases from J, with 11 bases in between. This CDR3 has 14 residues.

The sample holds many counts of this clonotype. The gene calls are TRBV28 and TRBJ1-5; TRBD1 aligns across 8 bases. V lost 3 bases to trimming and J lost 4 bases; unmatched junction nucleotides: 11. The CDR3 contains 17 residues. Germline assignment: CDR1 MDHEN and CDR2 SYDVKM. For the CDR3, the DNA is TGTGCCAGCAGTTTGGGTCAGGGGGCAGTTAGGAATCAGCCCCAGCATTTT. This sequence encodes CASSLGQGAVRNQPQHF.

This clonotype was seen only a few times. V gene TRBV27 combines with J gene TRBJ1-6, with D perhaps matching TRBD1 (5 bases). The ends were cut back, 4 bases at V and 5 bases at J, with 15 bases in the middle. The CDR3 spans 16 residues. The germline CDR1 and CDR2 sequences are MNHEY and SMNVEV (reference sequence). CDR3 coding DNA: TGTGCCAGCAGTTCCCGTAGGGACGGAAATAATTCACCCCTCCACTTT. Translating gives CASSSRRDGNNSPLHF.

CDR3 protein: CASSLTGKNYGYTF. As DNA, the CDR3 is TGTGCCAGCAGCTTGACGGGAAAAAACTATGGCTACACCTTC. V gene TRBV5-5 combines with J gene TRBJ1-2; D is uncertain. Trimming shortened V by 1 base and J by 2 bases, and 9 bases separated the two germline ends. This CDR3 is 14 amino acids long. Germline values: CDR1 SGHKS, CDR2 YYEKEE (reference sequence).

A word on this clonotype: This may come from a read error, since a much larger clone is one base off. The V call is TRBV12-3 or TRBV12-4, the J call TRBJ1-1, with no clear D. The CDR3 contains 12 residues. The CDR3 nucleotides read TGTGCCAGCAGTTTTGCATTCGAACGGGCTTCCTTT. Amino acid sequence: CASSFAFERASF.

This chain links TRBV5-1 with TRBJ2-3; D might be TRBD2 (5 bases). This CDR3 has 15 residues. Deletions cut 2 bases from V and 5 bases from J, with 15 bases between. Germline CDR1 reads SGHRS; CDR2 reads YFSETQ. The CDR3 DNA follows: TGCGCCAGCAGCTTTGAGGGATCGTCTGGAGATACGCAGTATTTT. It yields the protein CASSFEGSSGDTQYF.

The sample holds many counts of this clonotype. V usage is TRBV2 and J usage is TRBJ1-5; weak D call: TRBD1 (5 bases). V lost 8 bases and J 6 bases, leaving 14 bases between the germline ends. The CDR3 has 13 residues. CDR1 is SNHLY, CDR2 FYNNEI, per germline. CDR3 sequence reads: CASQTDNSQPQHF. CDR3 nucleotide sequence: TGTGCCAGCCAGACAGACAACAGTCAGCCCCAGCATTTT.

There are many counts of this clonotype. This sequence joins TRBV15 and TRBJ1-6; D uncertain. In germline, CDR1 is LNHNV, CDR2 YYDKDF (reference sequence). The ends were cut back, 9 bases at V and 10 bases at J, with 16 bases in the middle. The CDR3 spans 13 residues. CDR3 in amino acids: CATSELFGSPLHF. The DNA for the CDR3 is TGTGCCACTTCGGAATTATTTGGGTCACCCCTCCACTTT.